These 17 T cell receptor beta chains were sequenced from one sample in a study of T cell repertoires and HLA-DP antigens. For these TCRs, the target antigens are not known. Generated by immunoSEQ multiplex PCR, the TCRdb table keeps only in-frame clones and is missing some. The sample records about 73,000 clones, about 82% being singletons. Sequencing was done on a sample of CD4+ T cells from PBMCs. Receptors originate from a man aged 55-75 years in good health and CMV-seronegative.

The chain couples TRBV4-1 to TRBJ1-2, with D hard to call. Germline CDR1 and CDR2: MGHRA and YSYEKL. This CDR3 is 15 amino acids long. Trimming cost V 1 base and J 6 bases, with 15 bases left between them. The CDR3 loop is CASSQVGPQRDGYTF. The CDR3 DNA reads TGCGCCAGCAGCCAAGTAGGCCCCCAACGAGATGGCTACACCTTC.

The V call is TRBV9, the J call TRBJ2-3, with TRBD2 matching 14 bases. Germline V gene sequence: CDR1 SGDLS, CDR2 YYNGEE. V shed 4 bases, J shed 5 bases, and the junction held 9 bases outside the gene matches. This CDR3 region has 17 residues. The chain's CDR3 is CASSSRTSGRSGDTQYF. The DNA of the CDR3 is TGTGCCAGCAGCTCCAGGACTAGCGGGAGGTCAGGAGATACGCAGTATTTT.

The CDR3 nucleotides are TGTGCCAGCAGCCAGACAGGGTGGGGAAACACCATATATTTT. This gives the protein CASSQTGWGNTIYF. This sequence joins TRBV27 and TRBJ1-3, with 7 bases lining up with TRBD1. Trimming removed 6 bases from V and 4 bases from J; junction bases left unmatched: 6. The CDR3 extends over 14 amino acids. CDR1 and CDR2 (germline): MNHEY, SMNVEV (reference sequence).

The chain employs TRBV27 and TRBJ2-7; 11 nucleotides match TRBD1. Germline V gene sequence: CDR1 MNHEY, CDR2 SMNVEV (reference sequence). The CDR3 sequence is 16 residues long. J lost 0 bases, V lost 7 bases, and 8 bases had no gene match. The CDR3 loop is CASKPGQGVASYEQYF. The CDR3 bases are TGTGCCAGCAAGCCGGGACAGGGGGTAGCCTCCTACGAGCAGTACTTC.

This clone appeared a single time. V and J are TRBV19 and TRBJ2-2; D remains unclear. The CDR3 length is 15 residues. CDR1 LNHDA and CDR2 SQIVND come from the germline V gene (reference sequence). The V end lost 7 bases, the J end lost 4 bases, and 16 bases lay between the germline ends. The CDR3 reads CASKSGAYGTGELFF. DNA of the CDR3: TGTGCCAGTAAGTCAGGCGCCTATGGCACCGGGGAGCTGTTTTTT.

This chain connects TRBV14 to TRBJ2-7; possibly TRBD1 for D (5 bases). The CDR3 extends over 16 amino acids. V was trimmed by 5 bases and J by 1 base, leaving 18 bases between them. Germline CDR1 SGHDN, CDR2 FVKESK. CDR3 coding DNA: TGTGCCAGCAGCTCCCATTGGGGTCGGACATCCTACGAGCAGTACGTC. Translating it yields CASSSHWGRTSYEQYV.

This clone was counted a single time. The rearrangement links TRBV11-2 to TRBJ2-3, with D uncertain. Germline V gene data show CDR1 as SGHAT and CDR2 as FQNNGV. The CDR3 contains 15 residues. Trimming took 5 bases from V and 2 from J, leaving 14 bases between them. CDR3 bases: TGTGCCAGCAGCCCTTTGTCCAGAGTCACAGATACGCAGTATTTT. Its protein is CASSPLSRVTDTQYF.

This clone turned up a few times. The chain joins TRBV7-6 to TRBJ1-5; D gene unclear. Germline CDR1 is SGHVS and CDR2 is FNYEAQ. CDR3 length: 13 residues. V lost 4 bases to trimming and J lost 7 bases, with 11 bases between them. In DNA form, the CDR3 reads TGTGCCAGCAGCTCCAGTGATCGCCAGCCCCAGCATTTT. As protein: CASSSSDRQPQHF.

CDR3 sequence reads: CAWSGNNEQFF. Written as DNA, the CDR3 is TGTGCCTGGAGTGGAAACAATGAGCAGTTCTTC. The gene calls are TRBV30 and TRBJ2-1; D is undetermined. This CDR3 is 11 amino acids long. V dropped 1 base and J dropped 5 bases, with 3 bases sitting between them. Germline V CDR1 and CDR2: GTSNPN, SVGIG (reference sequence).

CDR3 loop: CASSLGGANTDTQYF. In DNA, the CDR3 is TGCGCCAGCAGCTTGGGGGGAGCCAACACAGATACGCAGTATTTT. The chain joins TRBV5-1 to TRBJ2-3, with D perhaps matching TRBD2 (5 bases). There are 15 residues in the CDR3. Trimming removed 0 bases from V and 2 bases from J, with 10 bases in between. Looked up from germline, CDR1 is SGHRS and CDR2 is YFSETQ.

The genes are TRBV15 and TRBJ2-1, with D perhaps matching TRBD1 (6 bases). This CDR3 comprises 15 residues. Germline V gene lookup returns CDR1 LNHNV and CDR2 YYDKDF (reference sequence). The V and J ends lost 1 base and 7 bases respectively, with 14 bases between them. The CDR3 sequence: CATSRAEQGWNEQFF. The CDR3 DNA sequence: TGTGCCACCAGCAGAGCCGAACAGGGCTGGAATGAGCAGTTCTTC.

The V gene is TRBV10-1, the J gene TRBJ2-2; D unclear. V gave up 2 bases and J gave up 6 bases, with 10 bases separating them. Germline V gives CDR1 WNHNN, CDR2 SYGVQD (reference sequence). The CDR3 has 14 amino acids. CDR3 sequence (DNA): TGCGCCAGCAGTGAGGATGCGAGTCCCGGGGAGCTGTTTTTT. This sequence encodes CASSEDASPGELFF.

The V and J genes are TRBV28 and TRBJ1-2; D not resolved. Germline V lookup: CDR1 MDHEN, CDR2 SYDVKM. V lost 5 bases and J 2 bases, leaving 6 bases between the germline ends. CDR3 length equals 12 residues. As DNA, the CDR3 is TGTGCCAGCAGTCTAATGAACTATGGCTACACCTTC. This codes for CASSLMNYGYTF.

The chain joins TRBV2 to TRBJ2-2, with D uncertain. V was clipped by 4 bases and J by 0 bases, with 6 bases between them. This CDR3 contains 14 residues. The germline V gene has CDR1 SNHLY and CDR2 FYNNEI. The CDR3 loop is CASSGTTNTGELFF. Here the CDR3 DNA reads TGTGCCAGCAGTGGGACGACGAACACCGGGGAGCTGTTTTTT.

V usage is TRBV7-6 and J usage is TRBJ1-1; D gene ambiguous. The V gene lost 5 bases and the J gene lost 0 bases, with 7 bases spanning the gap. There are 13 residues in the CDR3. Germline lookup yields CDR1 SGHVS and CDR2 FNYEAQ. CDR3: CASSADLNTEAFF. The CDR3 DNA is TGTGCCAGCAGCGCAGACTTGAACACTGAAGCTTTCTTT.

This clone has a single count. The chain recombines TRBV7-2 with TRBJ2-3; D is unresolved. The germline V gene encodes CDR1 SGHTA and CDR2 FQGNSA. This CDR3 has 12 amino acids. The germline V and J ends were trimmed by 5 bases and 5 bases, with 8 bases remaining between them. CDR3 loop: CASSPLKDTQYF. Written as DNA, the CDR3 is TGTGCCAGCAGCCCCCTCAAAGATACGCAGTATTTT.

The gene calls are TRBV6-1 and TRBJ2-7, with 10 bases matching TRBD1. The CDR3 contains 17 residues. V shed 3 bases, J shed 3 bases, and the junction held 11 bases outside the gene matches. Germline V gene lookup returns CDR1 MNHNS and CDR2 SASEGT. CDR3 loop: CASSERGQGVDFYEQYV. In DNA, the CDR3 is TGTGCCAGCAGTGAGCGAGGACAGGGGGTTGATTTCTACGAGCAGTACGTC.